This T cell receptor beta chain was found in a study of blood T cell repertoires in COVID-19. V lost 3 bases, J lost 6 bases, and 14 bases lay in between. Germline CDR1 reads SGHVS; CDR2 reads FQNEAQ. The CDR3 runs to 15 residues. Clones were sequenced by immunoSEQ multiplex PCR, and TCRdb holds only the in-frame ones, with some missing. Of about 320,000 clones listed, over 70% were seen once; the top ten hold over 4.5%. This clone appeared a single time. The sequence came from a man younger than 45 who had recovered from COVID-19. The source material was PBMCs or T cells enriched from blood (not recorded which). The rearrangement joins TRBV7-8 to TRBJ2-2, with a tentative D call TRBD2 (6 bases). In DNA form, the CDR3 reads TGTGCCAGCAGCTTTAGCGGAGGGCGCGCCGGGGAGCTGTTTTTT. This gives the protein CASSFSGGRAGELFF. The full variable domain, its missing parts supplied by reference TRBV7-8 and TRBJ2-2, is GAGVSQSPRYKVAKRGQDVALRCDPISGHVSLFWYQQALGQGPEFLTYFQNEAQLDKSGLPSDRFFAERPEGSVSTLKIQRTQQEDSAVYLCASSFSGGRAGELFFGEGSRLTVL.